This T cell receptor (beta chain) was observed in a study of monozygotic twins with inflammatory bowel disease. Points from the study as a whole: The sharing of clonotypes with others was lower in IBD patients than in healthy twins, especially with disease activity. Inverse Simpson values showed less TCRbeta diversity in IBD patients than in their healthy co-twins.

The germline CDR1 and CDR2 sequences are SGHVS and FQNEAQ. This CDR3 has 17 residues. Whole blood supplied total RNA, and T cells were not sorted. Researchers used around 3,400 ng of total RNA for each TCR library. Reanalyzing the 5' RACE reads, TCRdb keeps one entry per CDR3 protein, without DNA. This specimen shows some 150,000 distinct CDR3 sequences; the ten leading clones hold 2.4%. Notes on this clonotype: Its antigen is still unknown.

This TCR was sampled from a human donor with ulcerative colitis or Crohn's disease, or a healthy co-twin of an affected twin (not recorded which). V gene TRBV7-8 combines with J gene TRBJ2-7; TCRdb gives TRBD1 as the D gene, but with no DNA this cannot be confirmed. Sequenced material: blood. The CDR3 loop is CASSLVLGQGYSYEQYF.